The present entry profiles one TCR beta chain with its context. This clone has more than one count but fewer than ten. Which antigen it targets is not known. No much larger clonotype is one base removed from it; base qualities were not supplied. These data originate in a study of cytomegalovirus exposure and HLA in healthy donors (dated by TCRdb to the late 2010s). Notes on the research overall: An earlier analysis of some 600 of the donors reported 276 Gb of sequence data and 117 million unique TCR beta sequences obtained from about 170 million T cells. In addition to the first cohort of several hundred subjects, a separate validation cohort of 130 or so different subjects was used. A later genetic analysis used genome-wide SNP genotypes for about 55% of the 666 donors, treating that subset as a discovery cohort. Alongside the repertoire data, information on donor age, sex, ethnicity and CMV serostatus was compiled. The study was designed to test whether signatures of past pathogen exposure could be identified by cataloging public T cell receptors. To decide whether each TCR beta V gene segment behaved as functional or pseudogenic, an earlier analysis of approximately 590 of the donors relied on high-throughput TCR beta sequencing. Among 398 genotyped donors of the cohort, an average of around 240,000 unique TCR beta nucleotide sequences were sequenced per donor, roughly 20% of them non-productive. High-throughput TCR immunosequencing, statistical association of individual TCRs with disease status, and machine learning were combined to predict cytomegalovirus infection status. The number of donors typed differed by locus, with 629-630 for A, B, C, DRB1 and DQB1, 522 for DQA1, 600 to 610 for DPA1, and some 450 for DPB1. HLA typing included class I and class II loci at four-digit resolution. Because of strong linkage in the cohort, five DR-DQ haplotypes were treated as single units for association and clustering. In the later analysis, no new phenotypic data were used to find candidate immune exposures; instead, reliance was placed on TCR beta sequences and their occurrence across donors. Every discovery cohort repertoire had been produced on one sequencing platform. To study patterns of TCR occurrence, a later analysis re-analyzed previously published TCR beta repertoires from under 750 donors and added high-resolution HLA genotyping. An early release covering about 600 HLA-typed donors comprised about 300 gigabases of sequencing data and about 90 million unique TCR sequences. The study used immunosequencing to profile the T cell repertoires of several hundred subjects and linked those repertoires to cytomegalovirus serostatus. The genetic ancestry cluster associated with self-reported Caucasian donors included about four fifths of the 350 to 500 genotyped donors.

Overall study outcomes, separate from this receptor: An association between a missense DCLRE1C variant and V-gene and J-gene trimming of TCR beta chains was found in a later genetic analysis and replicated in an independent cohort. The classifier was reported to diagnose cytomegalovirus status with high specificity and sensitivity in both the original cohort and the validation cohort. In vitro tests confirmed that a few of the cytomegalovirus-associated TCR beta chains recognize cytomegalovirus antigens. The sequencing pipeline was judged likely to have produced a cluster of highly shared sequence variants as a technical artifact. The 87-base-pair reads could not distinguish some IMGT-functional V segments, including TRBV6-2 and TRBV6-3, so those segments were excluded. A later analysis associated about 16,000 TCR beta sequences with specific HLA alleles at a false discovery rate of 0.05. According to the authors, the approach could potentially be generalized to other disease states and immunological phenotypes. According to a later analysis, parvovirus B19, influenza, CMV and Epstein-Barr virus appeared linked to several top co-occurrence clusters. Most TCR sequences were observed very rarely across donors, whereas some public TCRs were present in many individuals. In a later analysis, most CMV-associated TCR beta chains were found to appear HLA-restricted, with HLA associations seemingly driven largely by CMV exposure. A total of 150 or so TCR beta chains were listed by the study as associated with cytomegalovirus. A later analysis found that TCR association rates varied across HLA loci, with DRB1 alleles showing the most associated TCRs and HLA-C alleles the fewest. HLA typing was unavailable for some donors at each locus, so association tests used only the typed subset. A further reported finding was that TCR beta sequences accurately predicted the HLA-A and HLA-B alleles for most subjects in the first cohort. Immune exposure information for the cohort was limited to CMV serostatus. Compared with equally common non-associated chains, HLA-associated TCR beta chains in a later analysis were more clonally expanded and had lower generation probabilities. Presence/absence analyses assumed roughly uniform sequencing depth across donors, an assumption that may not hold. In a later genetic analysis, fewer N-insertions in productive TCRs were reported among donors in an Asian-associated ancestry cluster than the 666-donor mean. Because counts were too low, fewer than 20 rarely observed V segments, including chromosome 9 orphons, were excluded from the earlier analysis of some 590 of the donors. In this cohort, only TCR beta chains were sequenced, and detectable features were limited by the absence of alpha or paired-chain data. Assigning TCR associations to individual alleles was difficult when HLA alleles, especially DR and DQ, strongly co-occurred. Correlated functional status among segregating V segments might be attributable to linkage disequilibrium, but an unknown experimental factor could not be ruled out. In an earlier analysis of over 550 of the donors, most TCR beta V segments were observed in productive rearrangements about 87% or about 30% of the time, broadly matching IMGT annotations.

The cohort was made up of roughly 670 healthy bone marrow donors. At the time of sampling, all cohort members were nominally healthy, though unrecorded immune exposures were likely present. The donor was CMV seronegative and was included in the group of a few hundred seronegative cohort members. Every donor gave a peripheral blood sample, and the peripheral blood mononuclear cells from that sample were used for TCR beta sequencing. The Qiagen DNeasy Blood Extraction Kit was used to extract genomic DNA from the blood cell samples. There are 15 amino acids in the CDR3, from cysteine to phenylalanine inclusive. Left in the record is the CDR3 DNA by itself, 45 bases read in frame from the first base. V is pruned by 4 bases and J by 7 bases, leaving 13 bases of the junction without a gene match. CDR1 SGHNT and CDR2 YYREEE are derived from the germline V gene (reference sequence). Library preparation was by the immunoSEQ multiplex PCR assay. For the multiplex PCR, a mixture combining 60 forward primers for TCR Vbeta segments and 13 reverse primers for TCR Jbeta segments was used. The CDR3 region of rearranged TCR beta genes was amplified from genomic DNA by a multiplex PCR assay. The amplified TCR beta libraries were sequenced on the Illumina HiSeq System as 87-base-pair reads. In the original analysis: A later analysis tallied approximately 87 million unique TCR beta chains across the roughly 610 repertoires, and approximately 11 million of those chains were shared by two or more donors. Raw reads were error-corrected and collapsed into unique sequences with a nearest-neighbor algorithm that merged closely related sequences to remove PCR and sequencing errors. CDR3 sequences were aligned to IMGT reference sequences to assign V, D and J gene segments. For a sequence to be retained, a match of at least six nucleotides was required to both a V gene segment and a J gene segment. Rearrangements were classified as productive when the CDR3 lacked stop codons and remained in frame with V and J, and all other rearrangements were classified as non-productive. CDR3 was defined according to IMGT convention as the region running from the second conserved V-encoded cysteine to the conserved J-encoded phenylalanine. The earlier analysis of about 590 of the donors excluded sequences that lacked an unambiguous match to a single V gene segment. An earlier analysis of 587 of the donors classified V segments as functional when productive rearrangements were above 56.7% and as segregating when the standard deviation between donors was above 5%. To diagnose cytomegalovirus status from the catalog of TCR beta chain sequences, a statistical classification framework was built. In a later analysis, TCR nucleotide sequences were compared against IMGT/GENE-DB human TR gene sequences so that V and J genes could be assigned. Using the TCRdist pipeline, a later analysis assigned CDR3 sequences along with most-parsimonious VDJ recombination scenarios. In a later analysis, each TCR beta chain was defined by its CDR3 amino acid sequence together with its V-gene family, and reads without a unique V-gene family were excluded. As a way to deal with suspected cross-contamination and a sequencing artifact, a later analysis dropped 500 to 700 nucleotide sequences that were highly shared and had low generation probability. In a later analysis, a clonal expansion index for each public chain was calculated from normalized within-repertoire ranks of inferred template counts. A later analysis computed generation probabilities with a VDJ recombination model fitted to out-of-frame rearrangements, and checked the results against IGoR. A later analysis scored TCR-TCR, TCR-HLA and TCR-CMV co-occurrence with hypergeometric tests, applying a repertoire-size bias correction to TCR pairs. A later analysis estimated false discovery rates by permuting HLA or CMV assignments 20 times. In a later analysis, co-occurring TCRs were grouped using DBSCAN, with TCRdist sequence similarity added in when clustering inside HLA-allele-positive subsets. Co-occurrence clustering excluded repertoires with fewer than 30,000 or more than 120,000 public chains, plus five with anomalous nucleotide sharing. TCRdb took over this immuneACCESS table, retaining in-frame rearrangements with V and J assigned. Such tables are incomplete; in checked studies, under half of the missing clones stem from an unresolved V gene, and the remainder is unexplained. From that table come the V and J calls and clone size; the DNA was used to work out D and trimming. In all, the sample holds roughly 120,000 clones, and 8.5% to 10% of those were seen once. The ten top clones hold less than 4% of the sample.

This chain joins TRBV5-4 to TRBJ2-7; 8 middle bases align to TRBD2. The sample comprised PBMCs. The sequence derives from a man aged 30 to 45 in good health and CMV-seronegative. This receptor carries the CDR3 CASSRPGTRSGEQYF. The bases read TGTGCCAGCAGCCGTCCCGGGACTAGGAGTGGGGAGCAGTACTTC.